By its share, the clone carrying this T cell receptor (beta chain) is large. The data were obtained in a study of T cells in tumors after PD-1 blockade. Whole-study context: On average, tumor samples gave more than 20,000 TCR templates and roughly 6,000 unique clonotypes.

Using immunoSEQ multiplex PCR, the repertoire was profiled, and TCRdb retains in-frame clones only, with some absent. The sample consists of some 1,500 clones, roughly two thirds of them appearing once. The V gene lost 1 base and the J gene lost 4 bases, with 16 bases spanning the gap. The CDR3 extends over 17 amino acids. CDR1 is SEHNR, CDR2 FQNEAQ, per germline (reference sequence). The J gene is TRBJ2-2, the V gene TRBV7-9; D might be TRBD1 (6 bases). This sequence was found in a human donor with basal cell carcinoma. The starting material was tumor tissue, obtained before anti-PD-1 treatment. The CDR3 sequence: CASSLGREQGSTGELFF. The CDR3 coding sequence is TGTGCCAGCAGCTTAGGCCGGGAACAGGGTAGCACCGGGGAGCTGTTTTTT. The variable domain in full, completed from reference TRBV7-9 and TRBJ2-2, reads DTGVSQNPRHKITKRGQNVTFRCDPISEHNRLYWYRQTLGQGPEFLTYFQNEAQLEKSRLLSDRFSAERPKGSFSTLEIQRTEQGDSAMYLCASSLGREQGSTGELFFGEGSRLTVL.